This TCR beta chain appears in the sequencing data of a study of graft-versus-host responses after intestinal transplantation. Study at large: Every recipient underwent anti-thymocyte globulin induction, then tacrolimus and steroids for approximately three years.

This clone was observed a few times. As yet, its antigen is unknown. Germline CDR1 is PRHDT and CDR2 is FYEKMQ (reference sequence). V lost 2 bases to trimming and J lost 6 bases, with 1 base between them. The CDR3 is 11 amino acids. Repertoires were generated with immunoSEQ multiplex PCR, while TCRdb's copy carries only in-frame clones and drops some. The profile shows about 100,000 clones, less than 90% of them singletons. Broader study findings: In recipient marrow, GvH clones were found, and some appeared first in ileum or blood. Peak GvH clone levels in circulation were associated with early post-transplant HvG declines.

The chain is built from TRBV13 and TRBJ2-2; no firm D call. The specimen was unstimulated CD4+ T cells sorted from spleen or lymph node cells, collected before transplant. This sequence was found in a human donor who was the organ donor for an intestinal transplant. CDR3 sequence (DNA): TGTGCCAGCAGCTTATCCGGGGAGCTGTTTTTT. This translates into CASSLSGELFF. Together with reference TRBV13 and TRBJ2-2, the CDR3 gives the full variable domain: AAGVIQSPRHLIKEKRETATLKCYPIPRHDTVYWYQQGPGQDPQFLISFYEKMQSDKGSIPDRFSAQQFSDYHSELNMSSLELGDSALYFCASSLSGELFFGEGSRLTVL.